This T cell receptor beta chain was retrieved from a study of T cells after yellow fever vaccination (dated by TCRdb to the late 2010s). Context from the whole study: Libraries from fractions with low cell numbers were prepared with the SMART-Seq v4 Ultra Low Input RNA kit. To follow T-cell clones before and after both primary and booster YFV17D yellow fever vaccination, bulk TCR alpha and beta repertoires underwent longitudinal sequencing. Two healthy male donors made up the cohort, one aged 18 to 29 years and the other aged 30 to 40 years. Blood was drawn at multiple timepoints before and after primary and secondary immunization, with bulk PBMC replicates and cell subsets isolated. The full study reports these points: Because only two donors were included in the study, the extent to which the findings can be generalized is limited. After the booster, most clones that had expanded after primary vaccination were detected again (approximately 97% of CD4 and roughly 86% of CD8), suggesting broad maintenance of memory. Compared with the primary T-cell response, the secondary T-cell response was faster but weaker, reaching its peak on day 5 rather than on day 15. A small fraction of clonotypes showed up in both the CD4 and CD8 compartments, probably as a result of convergent recombination. Computational filtering was needed because FACS-sorted repertoires could contain abundant contaminating clonotypes from the bulk population.

The germline V gene (reference sequence) gives CDR1 as DFQATT and CDR2 as SNEGSKA. A distance of 14 bases separates the germline ends of V and J, which lose 0 bases and 3 bases respectively. The CDR3, from cysteine to phenylalanine, totals 15 residues. Solely the CDR3 DNA is kept, with 45 bases framed from the first base. The intended sense of this specimen's treatment or condition label: live attenuated yellow fever vaccine strain. PBMCs were isolated from peripheral blood using a standard Ficoll-Paque protocol. CD4 and CD8 T-cell fractions were isolated with Dynabeads CD4 and CD8 positive selection kits. TriZol was used to extract RNA from bulk PBMCs, CD4 and CD8 fractions, and dextramer-positive and dextramer-negative fractions. Only a few counts were recorded for this clonotype. Its target antigen remains unknown. Base-call qualities are not available, and no considerably larger clone is one nucleotide away.

TCRdb records Illumina NovaSeq 6000 as the sequencer. Synthesis of TCR cDNA relied on 5'RACE template switching, a step that introduced a universal primer site along with unique molecular identifiers. Priming for cDNA synthesis came from both the TCR alpha and TCR beta constant segments. Libraries were amplified in two PCR steps, with sample barcodes and sequencing adapters added in the second step. Libraries were sequenced on Illumina HiSeq 2500 (2x100 bp) or NovaSeq (2x150 bp). The original methods were these. MIGEC was used to demultiplex reads and collapse the reads into UMI consensus sequences, and MiXCR was used for V(D)J alignment. Vaccine-responding clonotypes were defined with edgeR using replicate PBMC samples, requiring FDR below 0.01 and a log2 fold change above 5 up to day 15. Bulk clonotypes were assigned CD4 or CD8 identity according to which sequenced CD4 or CD8 repertoire held them at higher abundance. The public reads were reanalyzed by TCRdb: fastp trimming at Q25, MiXCR alignment, in-frame beta chains only. Rows merge per CDR3 protein into single entries with the most common DNA and genes. TCRdb, rather than the study authors, made the V and J calls. The sample table shows around 200,000 distinct CDR3 sequences, and about 10% are seen once. The ten largest clones capture 35% to 40% of the sample.

The material was CD8+ T cells sorted from PBMCs, obtained 15 days after the yellow fever booster vaccination. In this chain, TRBV20-1 is recombined with TRBJ2-5; the D segment might be TRBD1 or TRBD2, since each matches 6 bases. The TCR sequence derives from a man between 18 and 29 years old who received the YFV17D yellow fever vaccine. The DNA sequence is TGCAGTGCTAGAGACGGGGGCAGGGGCGAAGAGACCCAGTACTTC. Translated, this is CSARDGGRGEETQYF.